This T cell receptor (beta chain) appears in the sequencing data of a study of blood T cell repertoires in COVID-19. Study-wide context: The origin of the acute and convalescent COVID-19 samples was the United States, Italy and Spain. The cDNA or gDNA used as material had been derived from T cells, B-cell-depleted T cells, or PBMCs.

Original processing methods: Counts of nucleated cells, estimated from reference gene primer amplification, were obtained. Clones were read by immunoSEQ multiplex PCR, and TCRdb kept only the in-frame ones, dropping some. V, J and clone size are taken as reported in that table, and D and trimming were inferred from the DNA itself. The data contain 130,000 to 150,000 clones, almost 90% of them singletons. Germline V gene data show CDR1 as MRHNA and CDR2 as SNTAGT. This CDR3 has 14 amino acids. Germline trimming cut 3 bases from V and 4 bases from J; bases unmatched to any gene: 3. Sequencing was carried out using peripheral blood. The chain carries TRBV6-4 and TRBJ2-1; 7 nucleotides agree with TRBD1. The TCR originated in a man aged 50-60 years with active or convalescent COVID-19. CDR3 bases: TGTGCCAGCAGTGAGTCGACAGGGTACAATGAGCAGTTCTTC. This codes for CASSESTGYNEQFF.